This T cell receptor (beta chain) was recovered during a study of T cell changes during pregnancy in multiple sclerosis. The CDR3 extends over 15 amino acids. CDR1 is LNHDA, CDR2 SQIVND, per germline (reference sequence). V was trimmed by 9 bases and J by 8 bases, leaving 22 bases between them. The assay was immunoSEQ multiplex PCR, and TCRdb's table has in-frame clones only and misses some. The table has around 41,000 clones, roughly 90% seen once. The receptor was derived from a female donor with multiple sclerosis, enrolled in a pregnancy study. The specimen was PBMCs (not recorded whether the cells were cultured). The chain has TRBV19 and TRBJ1-4, with D uncertain. CDR3 loop: CASDRSGIRGEKLFF. DNA of the CDR3: TGTGCCAGCGACCGGTCGGGGATTAGAGGCGAAAAACTGTTTTTT.